This paragraph reports one T cell receptor beta chain. The antigen is unknown. Looked up from germline, CDR1 is MGHDK and CDR2 is SYGVNS. The CDR3 length is 13 residues. Trimming shortened V by 5 bases and J by 5 bases, and 13 bases separated the two germline ends. TCRdb's table, derived via immunoSEQ multiplex PCR, lists solely in-frame clones and lacks some. The repertoire holds about 330,000 clones, about 61% seen once, with 6.3% in the top ten. The data were taken from a study of cytotoxic CD8 clonotypes in ibrutinib-treated CLL. Across the study: There were roughly 12 relapsed/refractory patients and about 14 treatment-naive patients, and approximately 17 were IGHV unmutated. Once patients had received a median around 12 months of treatment, range 6 to 36, response samples were obtained. Study-level points and caveats: Baseline clonality, higher than in age-matched healthy donors, tracked circulating CD8+ T-cell counts. Under treatment, the uncommon public clonotypes either contracted or remained stable.

Specimen: PBMCs, collected after 36 months of ibrutinib treatment. V and J are TRBV25-1 and TRBJ2-7, with D possibly being TRBD1 (5 bases). The source is a human donor with chronic lymphocytic leukemia. The CDR3 protein is CASSRQGIHEQYF. The CDR3 coding sequence is TGTGCCAGCAGTCGGCAGGGAATCCACGAGCAGTACTTC.